The clone carrying this T cell receptor beta chain was seen only once. Its antigen remains unknown. These data originate in a study of a mutant IDH1 vaccine in newly diagnosed glioma. TCRdb keeps only in-frame clones here, not all; method: immunoSEQ multiplex PCR. The sample includes about 50,000 clones, around 84% seen only once; the top ten take 3.5% to 5.5%. Time point denoted: week 47, end of study. Every single dose of the vaccine, 300 ug of mutant IDH1 20-mer peptide, came with topical imiquimod. Patients received eight vaccinations in weeks 1, 3, 5, 7, 11, 15, 19, 23. In every donor, the tumor was a new WHO grade 3 or 4 IDH1-mutant, ATRX-lost astrocytoma. The sequence was obtained from a woman in her twenties or thirties with glioma. Some clones in this sample may be carry-over from other donors' samples. The material sequenced was PBMCs, taken from a glioma patient whose treatment included an IDH1 peptide vaccine.

The CDR3 sequence is CARSLVTGLPEAMNTEAFF. Here the CDR3 DNA reads TGTGCCAGAAGCTTGGTCACCGGGCTCCCCGAGGCCATGAACACTGAAGCTTTCTTT. The rearrangement joins TRBV5-3 to TRBJ1-1; no firm D call. TRBV5-3 is filed as an ORF, its function uncertain. The CDR3 has 19 amino acids. Trimming left V 0 bases short and J 0 bases short, with 21 bases between.